This passage covers 26 T cell receptor beta chains from one sample sequenced in a study of T cells in Graves' hyperthyroidism and ophthalmopathy. Amplified TCR beta CDR3 regions derived from RNA transcripts. The TCR CDR3 first-round RT-PCR relied on the HTBI primer set. One entry per CDR3 protein, called by TCRdb with MiXCR from the multiplex PCR reads. The sample shows 150,000 to 200,000 distinct CDR3 sequences, less than 10% of them seen only once. The material sequenced was blood. These receptors were taken from a woman under 30 with Graves' hyperthyroidism that later progressed to Graves' ophthalmopathy.

V usage is TRBV30 and J usage is TRBJ1-6, with D possibly being TRBD1 (5 bases). Trimming left V 2 bases short and J 6 bases short, with 14 bases between. This CDR3 has 15 amino acids. Germline V lookup: CDR1 GTSNPN, CDR2 SVGIG (reference sequence). The CDR3 loop is CAWSRGDRGNSPLHF. CDR3 coding DNA: TGTGCCTGGAGTCGCGGGGACCGTGGTAATTCACCCCTCCACTTT.

The sample holds many counts of this clonotype. J is TRBJ2-7 and V is TRBV2; possible D gene TRBD1, 6 bases. The CDR3 totals 17 residues. V lost 2 bases to trimming and J lost 5 bases, with 22 bases between them. Germline CDR1 reads SNHLY; CDR2 reads FYNNEI. CDR3: CASSELGLAGVEDEQYF. The CDR3, as DNA: TGTGCCAGCAGTGAATTAGGTTTGGCAGGGGTGGAGGACGAGCAGTACTTC.

This clonotype showed up many times. V gene TRBV18 combines with J gene TRBJ2-3; TRBD2 agrees at 12 bases. The J segment lost 7 bases and the V segment lost 6 bases, leaving 14 bases of the junction unmatched. Germline CDR1 is KGHSH and CDR2 is LQKENI. This CDR3 region has 17 residues. CDR3 sequence: CASSMDSGGLAGNTQYF. The CDR3 DNA sequence: TGTGCCAGCTCGATGGACAGTGGCGGACTAGCGGGAAATACGCAGTATTTT.

At least ten counts were recorded for this clonotype. J is TRBJ2-2 and V is TRBV11-2; D is possibly TRBD1 (6 bases). The CDR3 runs to 14 residues. The germline V gene has CDR1 SGHAT and CDR2 FQNNGV. The V gene lost 5 bases and the J gene lost 14 bases, with 21 bases spanning the gap. The CDR3 region is CASSRIQGIKSLFF. In DNA, the CDR3 is TGTGCCAGCAGCCGCATTCAGGGGATAAAGTCTCTGTTTTTT.

The table lists this clonotype with many counts. The chain combines TRBV12-3 or TRBV12-4 with TRBJ1-5; weak D call: TRBD1 (5 bases). V was pared by 3 bases and J by 10 bases, with 16 bases between. The CDR3 sequence is 14 residues long. The CDR3 DNA follows: TGTGCCAGCAGTTTCGGGACGGGGGATCGACCCCAGCATTTT. Protein sequence: CASSFGTGDRPQHF.

The V call is TRBV10-3, the J call TRBJ2-5; D is unresolved. Trimming removed 0 bases at V and 1 base at J, with 6 bases between. Germline V gene lookup returns CDR1 ENHRY and CDR2 SYGVKD. The CDR3 totals 14 residues. CDR3 residues: CAISESTTQETQYF. The DNA of the CDR3 is TGTGCCATCAGTGAGTCGACAACCCAAGAGACCCAGTACTTC.

This clonotype was seen ten or more times. This sequence joins TRBV7-2 and TRBJ1-2; D is ambiguous. There are 13 residues in the CDR3. V lost 5 bases, J lost 5 bases, and 12 bases lay in between. Germline V gene lookup returns CDR1 SGHTA and CDR2 FQGNSA. The CDR3 loop reads CASSAAARYGYTF. Written as DNA, the CDR3 is TGTGCCAGCAGCGCCGCGGCCCGGTATGGCTACACCTTC.

This clonotype was seen ten or more times. This sequence joins TRBV7-3 and TRBJ2-3; 11 nucleotides agree with TRBD2. CDR3 length: 15 amino acids. The germline V gene has CDR1 SGHTA and CDR2 FQGTGA. Germline trimming cut 1 base from V and 4 bases from J; bases unmatched to any gene: 1. CDR3 protein: CASSLNSGGADTQYF. In DNA, the CDR3 is TGTGCCAGCAGCTTAAATAGCGGGGGGGCAGATACGCAGTATTTT.

This clonotype was picked up many times. The chain couples TRBV20-1 to TRBJ1-6; TRBD1 matches 7 bases. This CDR3 is built from 14 residues. Trimming cost V 6 bases and J 14 bases; bases outside gene matches: 16. Germline lookup yields CDR1 DFQATT and CDR2 SNEGSKA (reference sequence). CDR3 sequence reads: CSARLGTASRTLHF. The CDR3 nucleotides read TGCAGTGCACGGCTCGGGACAGCCTCTAGGACCCTCCACTTT.

This clonotype turned up a few times. V gene TRBV20-1 combines with J gene TRBJ1-3, with D possibly TRBD1 on 6 matching bases. CDR3 length equals 15 residues. The germline CDR1 and CDR2 sequences are DFQATT and SNEGSKA (reference sequence). Trimming cost V 1 base and J 4 bases, with 14 bases left between them. DNA of the CDR3: TGCAGTGCTAGAGCGGGGGGGGCGCGAGGAAACACCATATATTTT. Amino acids: CSARAGGARGNTIYF.

This clonotype was counted ten times or more. This chain connects TRBV11-3 to TRBJ2-5; D ambiguous. The germline V gene encodes CDR1 SGHNT and CDR2 YENEEA. Trimming pared 2 bases from V and 2 bases from J, leaving 6 bases between. CDR3 length equals 13 residues. For the CDR3, the DNA is TGTGCCAGCAGCTTATCCTTGCAAGAGACCCAGTACTTC. Protein sequence: CASSLSLQETQYF.

The chain couples TRBV25-1 to TRBJ1-5, with 7 bases identical to TRBD1. J gave up 6 bases and V 2 bases, and 10 bases lay outside the gene matches. Germline V gene lookup returns CDR1 MGHDK and CDR2 SYGVNS. The CDR3 extends over 16 amino acids. Here the CDR3 reads CASSELDREDCQPQHF. In DNA form, the CDR3 reads TGTGCCAGCAGTGAACTAGACAGGGAGGACTGTCAGCCCCAGCATTTT. Full variable domain (outside the CDR3, taken from reference TRBV25-1 and TRBJ1-5): EADIYQTPRYLVIGTGKKITLECSQTMGHDKMYWYQQDPGMELHLIHYSYGVNSTEKGDLSSESTVSRIRTEHFPLTLESARPSHTSQYLCASSELDREDCQPQHFGDGTRLSIL.

The sample holds many counts of this clonotype. This chain uses TRBV12-3 or TRBV12-4 with TRBJ2-2; 11 bases are a match to TRBD2. V shed 1 base and J 2 bases; nucleotides not matched to a gene: 9. The CDR3 has 19 residues. CDR3 loop: CASSLGGLADYYNTGELFF. The CDR3 DNA reads TGTGCCAGCAGTTTAGGGGGACTAGCGGACTACTACAACACCGGGGAGCTGTTTTTT.

This chain uses TRBV20-1 with TRBJ2-3; perhaps TRBD2 as D (7 bases). Trimming took off 6 bases at V and 4 bases at J, with 23 bases between the two ends. Per germline, CDR1 DFQATT and CDR2 SNEGSKA (reference sequence). The CDR3 runs 16 residues. This CDR3 is CSALPLSRGGPDTQYF. The CDR3 DNA is TGCAGTGCCCTACCCCTCTCGAGGGGGGGGCCAGATACGCAGTATTTT.

Ten or more counts support this clonotype. The genes are TRBV24-1 and TRBJ2-5; D perhaps matches TRBD1 (5 bases). V was pared by 3 bases and J by 5 bases, with 21 bases between. Looked up from germline, CDR1 is KGHDR and CDR2 is SFDVKD. CDR3 size: 17 residues. The CDR3 region is CATSDGQGWVRWETQYF. The CDR3 DNA is TGTGCCACCAGTGATGGGCAGGGATGGGTGAGATGGGAGACCCAGTACTTC.

This clonotype appeared many times. The chain is built from TRBV12-3 or TRBV12-4 and TRBJ2-7, with D uncertain. CDR3 length: 13 amino acids. Trimming took off 2 bases at V and 3 bases at J, with 8 bases between the two ends. The CDR3 nucleotides read TGTGCCAGCAGTTTACATAGTTTCTACGAGCAGTACTTC. Its translation: CASSLHSFYEQYF.

This clonotype was seen at least ten times. The rearrangement joins TRBV2 to TRBJ1-2; 7 positions agree with TRBD1. This CDR3 region has 14 residues. The germline gives CDR1 SNHLY, CDR2 FYNNEI. Trimming at V came to 7 bases and at J to 3 bases, leaving 8 bases not matched to a gene. The CDR3 region has the DNA TGTGCCAGCAATACCCCCGGGACAGACTATGGCTACACCTTC. The encoded protein is CASNTPGTDYGYTF.

This clonotype was seen repeatedly, ten times or more. The chain joins TRBV20-1 to TRBJ2-1; 7 bases map to TRBD1. This CDR3 contains 15 residues. V gave up 5 bases and J gave up 1 base; unmatched junction bases: 8. Germline assignment: CDR1 DFQATT and CDR2 SNEGSKA (reference sequence). For the CDR3, the DNA is TGCAGTGCTTATCATGACAGGGATTCCTACAATGAGCAGTTCTTC. Translating it yields CSAYHDRDSYNEQFF.

This clonotype was observed many times. This chain links TRBV12-3 or TRBV12-4 with TRBJ2-4; TRBD1 aligns across 9 bases. This CDR3 region has 16 residues. V lost 0 bases to trimming and J lost 6 bases; unmatched junction nucleotides: 6. The CDR3 protein is CASSLAGTGSRNIQYF. CDR3 sequence (DNA): TGTGCCAGCAGTTTAGCCGGGACAGGGTCAAGAAACATTCAGTACTTC.

This clonotype was seen repeatedly, ten times or more. The chain has TRBV5-6 and TRBJ2-1, with TRBD2 as a possible D gene (5 bases). The CDR3 length is 17 residues. The V gene lost 1 base and the J gene lost 0 bases, with 14 bases spanning the gap. Germline CDR1 is SGHDT and CDR2 is YYEEEE. The CDR3: CASSLWEKTASYNEQFF. The CDR3 region has the DNA TGTGCCAGCAGCTTGTGGGAGAAAACGGCCTCCTACAATGAGCAGTTCTTC.

This clonotype was found many times. The chain employs TRBV28 and TRBJ1-2, with 10 bases that match TRBD1. The CDR3 consists of 14 residues. With 5 bases clipped from V and 5 bases from J, the junction kept 5 bases outside the gene matches. Germline loops: CDR1 MDHEN, CDR2 SYDVKM. The DNA for the CDR3 is TGTGCCAGCAGTCCATCGGGACAGGGGTATGGCTACACCTTC. Translation: CASSPSGQGYGYTF.

This clonotype showed up many times. This chain uses TRBV30 with TRBJ1-2, with D maybe TRBD1 (6 bases). Trimming cost V 0 bases and J 6 bases, with 14 bases left between them. Germline V gene lookup returns CDR1 GTSNPN and CDR2 SVGIG (reference sequence). The CDR3 spans 14 residues. Here the CDR3 reads CAWSVHEQGDGYTF. The CDR3, as DNA: TGTGCCTGGAGTGTACACGAACAGGGAGATGGCTACACCTTC.

In its sample, this clonotype was seen a few times. The rearrangement uses TRBV19 and TRBJ2-3; TRBD1 agrees at 9 bases. This CDR3 region has 15 residues. Germline CDR1 is LNHDA and CDR2 is SQIVND (reference sequence). Unmatched junction bases numbered 5, after V lost 5 bases and J lost 2 bases. This CDR3 is CASSRTGAYTDTQYF. CDR3 DNA: TGTGCCAGTAGTCGGACAGGGGCGTACACAGATACGCAGTATTTT. The full variable domain, rest sourced from reference TRBV19 and TRBJ2-3, is DGGITQSPKYLFRKEGQNVTLSCEQNLNHDAMYWYRQDPGQGLRLIYYSQIVNDFQKGDIAEGYSVSREKKESFPLTVTSAQKNPTAFYLCASSRTGAYTDTQYFGPGTRLTVL.

This clonotype came up many times. The chain couples TRBV12-3 or TRBV12-4 to TRBJ2-5; possibly TRBD1 for D (5 bases). The CDR3 totals 16 residues. V was cut by 5 bases and J by 4 bases, with 20 bases left in between. The CDR3 DNA follows: TGTGCCAGCAGTCCAAATTATGGGCAGGGTGGAGAGACCCAGTACTTC. Amino acids: CASSPNYGQGGETQYF.

This clonotype was detected ten times or more. This chain joins TRBV20-1 and TRBJ2-1; 9 bases fit TRBD2. The J segment lost 0 bases and the V segment lost 4 bases, leaving 7 bases of the junction unmatched. This CDR3 comprises 16 residues. Germline CDR1 DFQATT, CDR2 SNEGSKA (reference sequence). The DNA for the CDR3 is TGCAGTGCTACTTCGTATAGCGGGAGCTCCTACAATGAGCAGTTCTTC. Amino acids: CSATSYSGSSYNEQFF.

This clonotype was counted ten times or more. The chain links TRBV20-1 to TRBJ2-3, with D tentatively TRBD2 (6 bases). Per the germline V gene, CDR1 is DFQATT and CDR2 is SNEGSKA (reference sequence). The ends were cut back, 6 bases at V and 3 bases at J, with 16 bases in the middle. This CDR3 is 14 amino acids long. Written as DNA, the CDR3 is TGCAGTGCCCCTCAAGCGGGTAGAACAGATACGCAGTATTTT. This gives the protein CSAPQAGRTDTQYF.